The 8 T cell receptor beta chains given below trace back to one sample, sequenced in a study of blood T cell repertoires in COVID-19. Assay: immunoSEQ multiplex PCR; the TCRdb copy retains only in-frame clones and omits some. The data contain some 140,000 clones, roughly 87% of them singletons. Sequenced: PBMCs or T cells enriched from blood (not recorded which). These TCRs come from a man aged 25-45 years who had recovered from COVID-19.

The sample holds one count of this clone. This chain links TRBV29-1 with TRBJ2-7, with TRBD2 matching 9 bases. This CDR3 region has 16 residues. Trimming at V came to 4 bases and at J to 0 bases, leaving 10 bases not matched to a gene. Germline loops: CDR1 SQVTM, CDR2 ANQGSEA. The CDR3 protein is CSVAGVSGGLSYEQYF. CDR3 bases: TGCAGCGTTGCGGGGGTTAGCGGGGGCCTCTCCTACGAGCAGTACTTC.

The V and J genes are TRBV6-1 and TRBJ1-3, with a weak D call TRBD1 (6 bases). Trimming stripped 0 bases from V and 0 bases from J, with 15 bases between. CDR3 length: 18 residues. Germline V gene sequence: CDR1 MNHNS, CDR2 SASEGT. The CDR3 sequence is CASSEAALRGSSGNTIYF. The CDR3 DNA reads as TGTGCCAGCAGTGAAGCGGCCCTCAGGGGCAGCTCTGGAAACACCATATATTTT.

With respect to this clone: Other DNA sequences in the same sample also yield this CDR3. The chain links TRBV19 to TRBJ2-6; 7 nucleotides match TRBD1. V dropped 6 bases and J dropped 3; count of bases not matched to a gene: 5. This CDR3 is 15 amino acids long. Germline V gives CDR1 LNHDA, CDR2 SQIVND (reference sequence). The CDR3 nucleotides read TGTGCCAGTAGAAGACAGGGCTTTGGGGCCAACGTCCTGACTTTC. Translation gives CASRRQGFGANVLTF. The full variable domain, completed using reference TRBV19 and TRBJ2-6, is DGGITQSPKYLFRKEGQNVTLSCEQNLNHDAMYWYRQDPGQGLRLIYYSQIVNDFQKGDIAEGYSVSREKKESFPLTVTSAQKNPTAFYLCASRRQGFGANVLTFGAGSRLTVL.

CDR3 sequence: CASCPGGAHNGYTF. The CDR3 DNA is TGTGCCAGCTGTCCTGGGGGCGCCCACAATGGCTACACCTTC. The gene calls are TRBV28 and TRBJ1-2; TRBD1 is a possible D gene (6 bases). Germline CDR1 MDHEN, CDR2 SYDVKM. The CDR3 is 14 amino acids. Trimming took off 8 bases at V and 6 bases at J, with 19 bases between the two ends.

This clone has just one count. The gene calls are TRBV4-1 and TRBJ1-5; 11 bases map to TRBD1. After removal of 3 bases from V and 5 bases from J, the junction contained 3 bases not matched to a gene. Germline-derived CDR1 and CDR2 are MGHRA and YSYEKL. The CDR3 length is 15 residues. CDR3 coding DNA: TGCGCCAGCAGCCAGTTGGGACAGGGGGATCAGCCCCAGCATTTT. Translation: CASSQLGQGDQPQHF.

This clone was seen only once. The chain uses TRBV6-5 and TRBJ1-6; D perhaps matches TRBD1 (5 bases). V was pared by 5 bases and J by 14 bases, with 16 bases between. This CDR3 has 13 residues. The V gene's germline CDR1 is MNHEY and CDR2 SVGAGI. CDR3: CASSPSAGEALHF. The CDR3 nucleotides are TGTGCCAGCAGTCCAAGCGCGGGGGAGGCCCTCCACTTT.

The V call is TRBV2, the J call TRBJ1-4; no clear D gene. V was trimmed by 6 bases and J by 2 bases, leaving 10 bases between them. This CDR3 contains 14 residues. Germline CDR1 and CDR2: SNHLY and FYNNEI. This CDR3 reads CASRQQTTNEKLFF. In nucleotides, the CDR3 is TGTGCCAGCAGGCAACAGACCACTAATGAAAAACTGTTTTTT.

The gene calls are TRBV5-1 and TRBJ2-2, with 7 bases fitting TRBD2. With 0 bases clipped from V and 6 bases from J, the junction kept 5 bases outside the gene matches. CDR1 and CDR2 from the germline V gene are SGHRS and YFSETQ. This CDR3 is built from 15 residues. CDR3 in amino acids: CASSLERGGAGELFF. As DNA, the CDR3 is TGCGCCAGCAGCTTGGAGCGGGGTGGTGCCGGGGAGCTGTTTTTT.